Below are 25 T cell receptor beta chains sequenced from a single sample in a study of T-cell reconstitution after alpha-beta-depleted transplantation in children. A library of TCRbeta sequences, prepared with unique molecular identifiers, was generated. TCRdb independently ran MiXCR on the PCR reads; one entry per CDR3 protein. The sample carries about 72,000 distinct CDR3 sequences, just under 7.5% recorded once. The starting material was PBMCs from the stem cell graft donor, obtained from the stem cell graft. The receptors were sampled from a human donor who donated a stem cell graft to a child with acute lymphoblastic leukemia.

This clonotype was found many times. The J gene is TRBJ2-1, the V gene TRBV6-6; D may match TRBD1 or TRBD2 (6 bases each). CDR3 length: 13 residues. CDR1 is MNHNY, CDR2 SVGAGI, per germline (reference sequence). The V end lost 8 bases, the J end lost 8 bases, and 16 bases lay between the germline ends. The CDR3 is CASRVHRGHEQFF. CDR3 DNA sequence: TGTGCCAGCCGCGTACACCGGGGGCATGAGCAGTTCTTC.

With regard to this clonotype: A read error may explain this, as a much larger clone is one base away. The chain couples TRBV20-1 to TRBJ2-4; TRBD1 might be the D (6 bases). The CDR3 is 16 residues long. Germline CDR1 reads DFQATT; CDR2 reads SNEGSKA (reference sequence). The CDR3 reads CCARPTGALAKNIQYF. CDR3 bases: TGCTGTGCTAGGCCGACAGGCGCTCTAGCCAAAAACATTCAGTACTTC.

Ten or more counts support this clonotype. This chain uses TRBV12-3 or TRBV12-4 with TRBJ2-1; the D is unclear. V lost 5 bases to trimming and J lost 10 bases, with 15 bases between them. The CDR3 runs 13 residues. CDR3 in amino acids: CASSQLSTGEQFF. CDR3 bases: TGTGCCAGCAGTCAACTCAGTACGGGCGAGCAGTTCTTC.

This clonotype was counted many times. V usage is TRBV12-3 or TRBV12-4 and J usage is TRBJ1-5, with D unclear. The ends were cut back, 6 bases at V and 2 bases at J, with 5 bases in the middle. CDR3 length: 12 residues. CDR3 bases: TGTGCCAGCAGAACGGGCAATCAGCCCCAGCATTTT. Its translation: CASRTGNQPQHF.

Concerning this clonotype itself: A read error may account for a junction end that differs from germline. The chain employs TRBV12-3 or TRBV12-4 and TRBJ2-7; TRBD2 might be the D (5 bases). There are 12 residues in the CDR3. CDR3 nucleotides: TGTACCAGCTGTTTGTGGGGAGACGAGCAGTACTTC. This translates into CTSCLWGDEQYF.

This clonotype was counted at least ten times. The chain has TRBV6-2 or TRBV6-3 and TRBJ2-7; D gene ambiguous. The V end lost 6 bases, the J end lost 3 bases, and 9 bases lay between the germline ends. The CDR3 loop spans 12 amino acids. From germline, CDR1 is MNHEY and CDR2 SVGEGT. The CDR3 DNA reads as TGTGCCAGCAGCCCAGAAGGCTACGAGCAGTACTTC. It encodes CASSPEGYEQYF.

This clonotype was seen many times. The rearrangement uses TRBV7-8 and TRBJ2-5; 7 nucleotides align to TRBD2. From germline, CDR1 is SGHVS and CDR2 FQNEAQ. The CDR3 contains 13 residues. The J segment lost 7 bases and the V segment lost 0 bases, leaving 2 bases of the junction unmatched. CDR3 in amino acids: CASSLAGRGTQYF. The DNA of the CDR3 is TGTGCCAGCAGCTTAGCGGGGAGGGGGACCCAGTACTTC.

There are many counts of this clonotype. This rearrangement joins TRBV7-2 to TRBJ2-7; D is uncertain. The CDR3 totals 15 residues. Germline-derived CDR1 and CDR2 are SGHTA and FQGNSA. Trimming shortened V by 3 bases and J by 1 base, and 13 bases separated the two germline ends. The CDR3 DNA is TGTGCCAGCAGCTTGAGTCCAGCGAATTCCTACGAGCAGTACTTC. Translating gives CASSLSPANSYEQYF.

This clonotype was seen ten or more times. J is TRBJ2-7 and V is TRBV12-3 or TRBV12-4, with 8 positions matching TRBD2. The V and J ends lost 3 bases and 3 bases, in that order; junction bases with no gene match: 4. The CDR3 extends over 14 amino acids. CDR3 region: CASSFRGLDYEQYF. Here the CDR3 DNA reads TGTGCCAGCAGTTTTAGGGGACTAGACTACGAGCAGTACTTC.

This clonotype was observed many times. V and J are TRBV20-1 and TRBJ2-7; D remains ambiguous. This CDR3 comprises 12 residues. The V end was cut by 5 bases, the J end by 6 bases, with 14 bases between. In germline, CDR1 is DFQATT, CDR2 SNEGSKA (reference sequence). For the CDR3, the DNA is TGCAGTGCTCCTGGGTTAGGTACCGAGCAGTACTTC. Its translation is CSAPGLGTEQYF.

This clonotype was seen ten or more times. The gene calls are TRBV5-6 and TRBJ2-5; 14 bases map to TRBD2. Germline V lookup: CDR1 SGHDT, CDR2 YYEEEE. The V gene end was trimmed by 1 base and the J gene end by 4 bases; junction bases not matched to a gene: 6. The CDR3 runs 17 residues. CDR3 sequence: CASSLPGLAGEGETQYF. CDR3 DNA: TGTGCCAGCAGCTTGCCGGGACTAGCGGGAGAGGGAGAGACCCAGTACTTC. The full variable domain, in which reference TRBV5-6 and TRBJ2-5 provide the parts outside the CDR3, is DAGVTQSPTHLIKTRGQQVTLRCSPKSGHDTVSWYQQALGQGPQFIFQYYEEEERQRGNFPDRFSGHQFPNYSSELNVNALLLGDSALYLCASSLPGLAGEGETQYFGPGTRLLVL.

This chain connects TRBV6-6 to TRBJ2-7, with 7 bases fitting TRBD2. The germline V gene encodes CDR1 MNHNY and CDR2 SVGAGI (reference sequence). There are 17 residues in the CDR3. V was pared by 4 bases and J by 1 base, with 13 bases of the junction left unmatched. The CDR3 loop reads CASSSYPSGGRSYEQYF. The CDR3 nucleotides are TGTGCCAGCAGTTCGTACCCTAGCGGCGGGAGATCCTACGAGCAGTACTTC.

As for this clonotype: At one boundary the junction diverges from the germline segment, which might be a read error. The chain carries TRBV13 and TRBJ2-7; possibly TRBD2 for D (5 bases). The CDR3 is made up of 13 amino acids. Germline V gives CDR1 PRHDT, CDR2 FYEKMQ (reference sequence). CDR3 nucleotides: TGTGCCATCAGCTTGAGGGAGAACTACGAGCAGTACTTC. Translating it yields CAISLRENYEQYF.

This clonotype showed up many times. The CDR3 DNA reads TGTGCCAGCAGTTTATTAAACAGGGGGCTGAGCTCTGGGGCCAACGTCCTGACTTTC. The encoded protein is CASSLLNRGLSSGANVLTF. The rearrangement uses TRBV12-3 or TRBV12-4 and TRBJ2-6, with 9 bases matching TRBD1. The CDR3 consists of 19 residues. Unmatched junction bases numbered 8, after V lost 2 bases and J lost 0 bases.

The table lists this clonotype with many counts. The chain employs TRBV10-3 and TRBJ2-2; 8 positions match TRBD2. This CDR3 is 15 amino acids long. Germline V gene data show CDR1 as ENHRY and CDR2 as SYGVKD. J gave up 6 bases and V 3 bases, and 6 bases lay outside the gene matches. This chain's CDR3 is CAISEPSSGSGELFF. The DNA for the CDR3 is TGTGCCATCAGTGAACCCTCTAGCGGGTCCGGGGAGCTGTTTTTT.

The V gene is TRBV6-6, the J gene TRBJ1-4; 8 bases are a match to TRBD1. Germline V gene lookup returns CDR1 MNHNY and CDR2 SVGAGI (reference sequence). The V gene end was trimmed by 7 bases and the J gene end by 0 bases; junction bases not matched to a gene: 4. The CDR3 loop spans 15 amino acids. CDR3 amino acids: CASITTGATNEKLFF. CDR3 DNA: TGTGCCAGCATCACGACAGGGGCAACTAATGAAAAACTGTTTTTT.

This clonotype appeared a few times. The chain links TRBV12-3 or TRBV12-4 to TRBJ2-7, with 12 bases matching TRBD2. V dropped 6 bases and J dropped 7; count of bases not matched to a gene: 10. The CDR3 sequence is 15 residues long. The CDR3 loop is CASSSLAGGKREQYF. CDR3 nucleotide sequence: TGTGCCAGCAGCTCCCTAGCGGGAGGGAAGCGGGAGCAGTACTTC.

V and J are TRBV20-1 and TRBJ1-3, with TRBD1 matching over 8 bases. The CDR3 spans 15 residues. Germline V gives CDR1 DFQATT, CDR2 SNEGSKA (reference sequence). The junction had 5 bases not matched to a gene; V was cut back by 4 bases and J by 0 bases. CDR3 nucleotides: TGCAGTGCTATCTGGACAGGGAGCTCTGGAAACACCATATATTTT. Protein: CSAIWTGSSGNTIYF.

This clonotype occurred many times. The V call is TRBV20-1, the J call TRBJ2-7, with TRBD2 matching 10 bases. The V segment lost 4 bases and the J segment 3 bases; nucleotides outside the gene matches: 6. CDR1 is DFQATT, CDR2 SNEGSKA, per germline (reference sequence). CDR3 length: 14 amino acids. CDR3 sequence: CSAIPAGGGYEQYF. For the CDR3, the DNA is TGCAGTGCTATCCCAGCGGGAGGGGGCTACGAGCAGTACTTC.

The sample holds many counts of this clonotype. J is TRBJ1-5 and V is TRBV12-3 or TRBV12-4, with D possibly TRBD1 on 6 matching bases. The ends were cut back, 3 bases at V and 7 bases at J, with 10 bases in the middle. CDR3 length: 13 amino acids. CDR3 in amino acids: CASSFGGGQPQHF. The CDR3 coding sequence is TGTGCCAGCAGTTTTGGGGGCGGACAGCCCCAGCATTTT.

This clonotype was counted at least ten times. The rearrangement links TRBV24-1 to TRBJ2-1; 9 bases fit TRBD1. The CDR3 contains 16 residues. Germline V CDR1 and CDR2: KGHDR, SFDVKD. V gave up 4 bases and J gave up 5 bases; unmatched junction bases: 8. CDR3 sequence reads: CATSEPGQGKNNEQFF. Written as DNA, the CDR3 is TGTGCCACCAGTGAACCGGGACAGGGAAAGAACAATGAGCAGTTCTTC.

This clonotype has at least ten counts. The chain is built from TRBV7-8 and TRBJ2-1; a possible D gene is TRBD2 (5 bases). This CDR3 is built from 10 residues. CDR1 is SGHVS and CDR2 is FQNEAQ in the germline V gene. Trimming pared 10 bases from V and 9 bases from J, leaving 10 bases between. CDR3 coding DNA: TGTGCCATCGCCCGGGGTGAGCAGTTCTTC. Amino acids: CAIARGEQFF.

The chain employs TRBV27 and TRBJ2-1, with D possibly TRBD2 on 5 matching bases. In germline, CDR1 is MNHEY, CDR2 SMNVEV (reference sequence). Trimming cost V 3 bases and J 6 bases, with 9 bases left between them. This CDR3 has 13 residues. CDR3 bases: TGTGCCAGCAGTTTGGACTTTTTCAATGAGCAGTTCTTC. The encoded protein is CASSLDFFNEQFF.

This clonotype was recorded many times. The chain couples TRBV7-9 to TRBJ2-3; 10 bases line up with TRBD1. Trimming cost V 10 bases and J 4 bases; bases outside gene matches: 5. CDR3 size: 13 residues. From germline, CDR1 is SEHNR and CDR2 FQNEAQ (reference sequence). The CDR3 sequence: CATRQGAADTQYF. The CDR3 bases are TGTGCCACACGACAGGGGGCTGCAGATACGCAGTATTTT.

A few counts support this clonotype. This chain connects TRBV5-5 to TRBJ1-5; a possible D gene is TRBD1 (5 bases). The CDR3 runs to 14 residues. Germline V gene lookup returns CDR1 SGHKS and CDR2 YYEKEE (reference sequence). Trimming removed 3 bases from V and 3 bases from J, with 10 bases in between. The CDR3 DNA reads TGTGCCAGCAGCTCAGCAGGGTTCAATCAGCCCCAGCATTTT. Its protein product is CASSSAGFNQPQHF.